The 13 T cell receptor beta chains listed next were all sequenced from one sample in a study of T cells after yellow fever vaccination. Each CDR3 protein is one row after TCRdb ran MiXCR on the 5' RACE reads. Seen here are under 200,000 distinct CDR3 sequences, around 7% observed once, and the top ten hold more than 2.5%. The sample in question was CD4+ T cells sorted from PBMCs, obtained 4 to 6 days after the first yellow fever vaccination. The receptors come from a man aged 18-30 years who received the YFV17D yellow fever vaccine.

This clonotype occurred many times. V usage is TRBV2 and J usage is TRBJ2-1, with 7 bases fitting TRBD2. V lost 3 bases, J lost 7 bases, and 6 bases stayed unmatched. This CDR3 is 14 amino acids long. Germline CDR1 is SNHLY and CDR2 is FYNNEI. This CDR3 is CASSDVGGWNEQFF. CDR3 DNA sequence: TGTGCCAGCAGTGATGTCGGGGGGTGGAATGAGCAGTTCTTC. The full variable domain, completed using reference TRBV2 and TRBJ2-1, is EPEVTQTPSHQVTQMGQEVILRCVPISNHLYFYWYRQILGQKVEFLVSFYNNEISEKSEIFDDQFSVERPDGSNFTLKIRSTKLEDSAMYFCASSDVGGWNEQFFGPGTRLTVL.

This clonotype was recorded many times. V usage is TRBV6-2 or TRBV6-3 and J usage is TRBJ2-7; D call uncertain. The CDR3 consists of 15 residues. From germline, CDR1 is MNHEY and CDR2 SVGEGT. Trimming took off 6 bases at V and 0 bases at J, with 15 bases between the two ends. The DNA for the CDR3 is TGTGCCAGCAGGTTTTACCGGCGGAACTCCTACGAGCAGTACTTC. Translation: CASRFYRRNSYEQYF.

This clonotype showed up just a few times. DNA of the CDR3: TGTGCCAGTAGTATAAGGTCCGCGGGGATACCCACAGATACGCAGTATTTT. It specifies CASSIRSAGIPTDTQYF. The J gene is TRBJ2-3, the V gene TRBV19; D perhaps matches TRBD2 (6 bases). Trimming left V 2 bases short and J 2 bases short, with 17 bases between. The CDR3 length is 17 residues. Germline CDR1 and CDR2: LNHDA and SQIVND (reference sequence).

This clonotype showed up many times. CDR3 region: CASTTPRTGKGSEQYF. Here the CDR3 DNA reads TGTGCCAGCACAACCCCCCGGACCGGGAAGGGCTCCGAGCAGTACTTC. This chain uses TRBV5-6 with TRBJ2-7; the D gene is possibly TRBD2 (5 bases). Germline CDR1 SGHDT, CDR2 YYEEEE. The CDR3 is 16 amino acids. V lost 6 bases and J 6 bases, leaving 25 bases between the germline ends. Complete variable domain (other parts from reference TRBV5-6 and TRBJ2-7): DAGVTQSPTHLIKTRGQQVTLRCSPKSGHDTVSWYQQALGQGPQFIFQYYEEEERQRGNFPDRFSGHQFPNYSSELNVNALLLGDSALYLCASTTPRTGKGSEQYFGPGTRLTVT.

This clonotype was observed a few times. This sequence joins TRBV5-5 and TRBJ2-3, with 8 bases identical to TRBD2. CDR1 SGHKS and CDR2 YYEKEE come from the germline V gene (reference sequence). CDR3 size: 14 residues. V lost 5 bases and J lost 8; bases outside the gene matches: 10. CDR3 DNA sequence: TGTGCCAGCAGTCTTGGACTAGCACAAAGTACGCAGTATTTT. Translating gives CASSLGLAQSTQYF.

Regarding this clonotype: A read error may be the cause here, since a much bigger clone is one base away. This CDR3 is CAGNDGTGSYNEQFF. As DNA, the CDR3 is TGTGCCGGCAACGACGGGACGGGATCCTACAATGAGCAGTTCTTC. V gene TRBV7-9 combines with J gene TRBJ2-1; D is perhaps TRBD1 or TRBD2 (5 bases each). CDR3 length: 15 residues. Germline values: CDR1 SEHNR, CDR2 FQNEAQ (reference sequence). Trimming pared 11 bases from V and 1 base from J, leaving 18 bases between. Together with reference TRBV7-9 and TRBJ2-1, the CDR3 gives the full variable domain: DTGVSQNPRHKITKRGQNVTFRCDPISEHNRLYWYRQTLGQGPEFLTYFQNEAQLEKSRLLSDRFSAERPKGSFSTLEIQRTEQGDSAMYLCAGNDGTGSYNEQFFGPGTRLTVL.

Comments on this clonotype: A much more abundant neighbour one base away suggests this may be a read error. The chain has TRBV4-3 and TRBJ1-5; D unresolved. CDR3 length equals 14 residues. CDR1 is LGHNA and CDR2 is YSLEER in the germline V gene. The CDR3 here is CAGSQDPGNQPQHF. CDR3 bases: TGCGCCGGCAGCCAAGATCCCGGCAATCAGCCCCAGCATTTT.

This clonotype was detected many times. The V call is TRBV11-2, the J call TRBJ2-1; the D is unclear. The germline V gene has CDR1 SGHAT and CDR2 FQNNGV. The V gene lost 4 bases and the J gene lost 0 bases, with 22 bases spanning the gap. CDR3 length: 19 residues. The CDR3 protein is CASSSQRLPPMGSYNEQFF. CDR3 bases: TGTGCCAGCAGCTCTCAGAGACTCCCTCCGATGGGCTCCTACAATGAGCAGTTCTTC.

This clonotype was counted many times. This chain uses TRBV5-1 with TRBJ2-3; no clear D. Germline loops: CDR1 SGHRS, CDR2 YFSETQ. The CDR3 consists of 15 residues. V lost 0 bases and J 2 bases, leaving 10 bases between the germline ends. The CDR3 DNA reads TGCGCCAGCAGCTTGGGTGACGCACTCACAGATACGCAGTATTTT. Its translation: CASSLGDALTDTQYF.

The chain is built from TRBV10-3 and TRBJ1-6; D is perhaps TRBD1 (5 bases). Germline CDR1 and CDR2: ENHRY and SYGVKD. This CDR3 is 15 amino acids long. V lost 2 bases and J 10 bases, leaving 15 bases between the germline ends. The CDR3 DNA follows: TGTGCCATCAGTGAGCGGGAGGGGTATGAGTCACCCCTCCACTTT. It codes for CAISEREGYESPLHF.

As regards this clonotype: Since a much larger clone is just one base distant, this may be a read error. This chain joins TRBV5-6 and TRBJ1-1; 7 nucleotides align to TRBD1. The CDR3 extends over 13 amino acids. Germline V lookup: CDR1 SGHDT, CDR2 YYEEEE. V shed 7 bases, J shed 3 bases, and the junction held 6 bases outside the gene matches. CDR3 in DNA: TGTGCCAGCGGCCCTGACAGGGACACTGAAGCTTTCTTT. Its protein product is CASGPDRDTEAFF.

The V and J genes are TRBV27 and TRBJ1-6; 7 bases agree with TRBD1. CDR1 MNHEY and CDR2 SMNVEV come from the germline V gene (reference sequence). J was trimmed by 8 bases and V by 6 bases; bases with no gene match: 10. CDR3 length: 15 amino acids. The CDR3 DNA reads TGTGCCAGCAGACTCATAGGACAGGATTATTCACCCCTCCACTTT. Its translation: CASRLIGQDYSPLHF.

The rearrangement links TRBV6-1 to TRBJ2-7, with D possibly called TRBD1 or TRBD2 (6 bases each). This CDR3 has 15 residues. Germline CDR1 reads MNHNS; CDR2 reads SASEGT. Between the trimmed V and J ends, which lost 6 bases and 5 bases, there was a span of 20 bases. CDR3 coding DNA: TGTGCCAGCAGAAGGTTGGGGGGCCCCTCTAACGAGCAGTACTTC. It yields the protein CASRRLGGPSNEQYF.